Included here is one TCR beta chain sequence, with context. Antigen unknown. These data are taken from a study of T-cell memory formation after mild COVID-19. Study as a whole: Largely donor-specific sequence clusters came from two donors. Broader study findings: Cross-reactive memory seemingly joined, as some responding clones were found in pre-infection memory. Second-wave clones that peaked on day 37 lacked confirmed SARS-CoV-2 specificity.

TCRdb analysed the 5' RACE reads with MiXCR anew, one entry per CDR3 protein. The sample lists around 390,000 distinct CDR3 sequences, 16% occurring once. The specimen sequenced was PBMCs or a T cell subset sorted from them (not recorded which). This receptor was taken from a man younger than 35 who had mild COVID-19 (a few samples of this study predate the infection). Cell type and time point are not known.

CDR3 nucleotide sequence: TGTGCCAGCAGTTTAGGAGCAGGTATCACTGAAGCTTTCTTT. This gives the protein CASSLGAGITEAFF. The rearrangement uses TRBV12-3 or TRBV12-4 and TRBJ1-1; unclear D gene. The CDR3 totals 14 residues. V was pared by 1 base and J by 4 bases, with 10 bases between.